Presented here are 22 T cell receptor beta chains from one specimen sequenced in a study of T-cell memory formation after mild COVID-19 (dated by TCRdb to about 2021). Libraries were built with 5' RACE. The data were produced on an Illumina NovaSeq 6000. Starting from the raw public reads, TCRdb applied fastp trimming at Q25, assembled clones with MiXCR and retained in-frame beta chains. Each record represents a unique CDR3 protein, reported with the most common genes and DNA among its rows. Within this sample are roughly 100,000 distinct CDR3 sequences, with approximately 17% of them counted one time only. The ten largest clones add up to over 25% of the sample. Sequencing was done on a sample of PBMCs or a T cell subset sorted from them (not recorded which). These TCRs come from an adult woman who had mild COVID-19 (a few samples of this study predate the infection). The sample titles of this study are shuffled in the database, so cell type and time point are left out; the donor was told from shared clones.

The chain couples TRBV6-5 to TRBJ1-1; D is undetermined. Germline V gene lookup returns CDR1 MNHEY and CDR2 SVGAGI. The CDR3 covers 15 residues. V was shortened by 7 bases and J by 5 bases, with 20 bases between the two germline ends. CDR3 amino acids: CASTSDVREKTEAFF. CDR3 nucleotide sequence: TGTGCCAGCACCTCGGACGTCCGGGAAAAGACTGAAGCTTTCTTT.

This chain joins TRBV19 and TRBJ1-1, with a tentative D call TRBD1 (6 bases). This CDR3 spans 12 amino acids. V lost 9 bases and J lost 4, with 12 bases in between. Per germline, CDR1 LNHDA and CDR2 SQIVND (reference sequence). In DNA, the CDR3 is TGTGCCAGCGAAGGACAGACCACTGAAGCTTTCTTT. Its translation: CASEGQTTEAFF.

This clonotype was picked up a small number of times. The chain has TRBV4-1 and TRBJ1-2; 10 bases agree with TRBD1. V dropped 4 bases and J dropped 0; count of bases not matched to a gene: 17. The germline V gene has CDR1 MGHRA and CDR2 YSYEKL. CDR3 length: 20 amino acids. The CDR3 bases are TGCGCCAGCAGCCCGAGGGACCGGGACAGGGGATACTCCGCTAACTATGGCTACACCTTC. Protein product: CASSPRDRDRGYSANYGYTF.

In nucleotides, the CDR3 is TGTGCCAGTAGTATCCTTGACTCCAGCACAGATACGCAGTATTTT. Its protein product is CASSILDSSTDTQYF. The chain is built from TRBV19 and TRBJ2-3; D call uncertain. The CDR3 has 15 residues. Trimming left V 3 bases short and J 0 bases short, with 10 bases between. Germline V CDR1 and CDR2: LNHDA, SQIVND (reference sequence).

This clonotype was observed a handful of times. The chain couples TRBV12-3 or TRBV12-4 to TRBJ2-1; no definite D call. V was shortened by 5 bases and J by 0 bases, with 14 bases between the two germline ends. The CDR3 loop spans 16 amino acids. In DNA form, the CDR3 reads TGTGCCAGCAGTCCGATCGGTCACCCCTCCTACAATGAGCAGTTCTTC. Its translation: CASSPIGHPSYNEQFF.

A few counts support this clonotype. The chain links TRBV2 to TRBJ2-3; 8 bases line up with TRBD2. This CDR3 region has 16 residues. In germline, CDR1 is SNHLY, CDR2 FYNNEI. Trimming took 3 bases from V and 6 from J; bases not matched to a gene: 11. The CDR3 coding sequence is TGTGCCAGCAGTGATGAGCGGGGGCCCCGAGGGGATACGCAGTATTTT. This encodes CASSDERGPRGDTQYF. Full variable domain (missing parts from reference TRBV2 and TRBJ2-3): EPEVTQTPSHQVTQMGQEVILRCVPISNHLYFYWYRQILGQKVEFLVSFYNNEISEKSEIFDDQFSVERPDGSNFTLKIRSTKLEDSAMYFCASSDERGPRGDTQYFGPGTRLTVL.

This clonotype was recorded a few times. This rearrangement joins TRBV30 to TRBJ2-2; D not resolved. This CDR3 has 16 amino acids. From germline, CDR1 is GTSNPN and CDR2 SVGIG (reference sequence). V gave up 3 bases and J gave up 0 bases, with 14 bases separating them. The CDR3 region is CAWSGLDGSNTGELFF. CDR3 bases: TGTGCCTGGAGCGGCCTAGACGGGTCGAACACCGGGGAGCTGTTTTTT.

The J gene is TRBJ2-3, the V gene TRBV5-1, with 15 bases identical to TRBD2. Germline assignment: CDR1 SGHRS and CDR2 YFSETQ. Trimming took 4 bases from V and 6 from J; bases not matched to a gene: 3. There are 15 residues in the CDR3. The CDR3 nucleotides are TGCGCCAGCAGCCCCGGACTAGCGGGAGGGGATACGCAGTATTTT. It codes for CASSPGLAGGDTQYF.

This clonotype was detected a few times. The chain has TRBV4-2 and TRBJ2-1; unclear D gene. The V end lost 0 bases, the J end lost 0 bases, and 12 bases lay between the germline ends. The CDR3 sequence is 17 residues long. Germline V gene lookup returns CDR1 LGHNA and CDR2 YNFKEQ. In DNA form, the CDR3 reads TGTGCCAGCAGCCAAGAAATAGTCGGCAGCTCCTACAATGAGCAGTTCTTC. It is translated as CASSQEIVGSSYNEQFF.

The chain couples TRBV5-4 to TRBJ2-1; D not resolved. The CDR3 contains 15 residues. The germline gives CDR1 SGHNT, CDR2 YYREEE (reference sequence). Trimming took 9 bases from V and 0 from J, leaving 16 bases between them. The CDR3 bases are TGTGCCACCCAACCCGAACCCTCCTCCTACAATGAGCAGTTCTTC. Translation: CATQPEPSSYNEQFF.

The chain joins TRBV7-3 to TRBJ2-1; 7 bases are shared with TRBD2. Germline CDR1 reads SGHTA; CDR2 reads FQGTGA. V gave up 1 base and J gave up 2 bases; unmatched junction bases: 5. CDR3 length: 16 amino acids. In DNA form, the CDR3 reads TGTGCCAGCAGCTTAAGCCCACTAGCGACCTACAATGAGCAGTTCTTC. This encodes CASSLSPLATYNEQFF.

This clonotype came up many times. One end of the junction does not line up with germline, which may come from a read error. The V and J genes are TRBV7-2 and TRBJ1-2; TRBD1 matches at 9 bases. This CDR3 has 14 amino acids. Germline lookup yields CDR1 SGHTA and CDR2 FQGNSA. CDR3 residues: CASSLGTGNYGYTF. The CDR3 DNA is TGTGCCAGTAGCTTAGGGACAGGGAACTATGGCTACACCTTC.

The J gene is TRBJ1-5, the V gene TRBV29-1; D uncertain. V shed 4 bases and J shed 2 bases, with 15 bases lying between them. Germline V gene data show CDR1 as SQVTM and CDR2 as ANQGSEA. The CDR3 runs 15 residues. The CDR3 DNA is TGCAGCGTTGGGGAGAATCCAAGGGGCAATCAGCCCCAGCATTTT. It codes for CSVGENPRGNQPQHF.

The CDR3 region has the DNA TGTGCCAGCAGTCCCACGCTAGCGGGGGCCTACGAGCAGTACTTC. Encoded protein: CASSPTLAGAYEQYF. V gene TRBV27 combines with J gene TRBJ2-7; 10 bases fit TRBD2. CDR3 length: 15 residues. Germline values: CDR1 MNHEY, CDR2 SMNVEV (reference sequence). The V segment lost 5 bases and the J segment 2 bases; nucleotides outside the gene matches: 6.

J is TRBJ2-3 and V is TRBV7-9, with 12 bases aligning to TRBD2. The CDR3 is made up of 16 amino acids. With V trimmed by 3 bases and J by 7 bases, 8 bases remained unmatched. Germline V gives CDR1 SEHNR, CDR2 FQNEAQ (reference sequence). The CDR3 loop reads CASSLAGTSGWNTQYF. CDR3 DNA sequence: TGTGCCAGCAGCTTGGCCGGGACTAGCGGGTGGAATACGCAGTATTTT.

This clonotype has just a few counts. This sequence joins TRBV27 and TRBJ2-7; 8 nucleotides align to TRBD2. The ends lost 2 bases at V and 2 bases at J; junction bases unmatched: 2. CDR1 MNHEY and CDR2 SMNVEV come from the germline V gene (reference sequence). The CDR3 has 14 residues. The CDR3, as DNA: TGTGCCAGCAGTTTAACGGGGGGGCCCTACGAGCAGTACTTC. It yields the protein CASSLTGGPYEQYF.

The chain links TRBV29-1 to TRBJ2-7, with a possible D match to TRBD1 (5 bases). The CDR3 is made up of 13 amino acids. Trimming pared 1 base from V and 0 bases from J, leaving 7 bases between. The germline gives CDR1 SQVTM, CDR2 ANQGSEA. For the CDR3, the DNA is TGCAGCGTTGAAGGGACAAACTCCTACGAGCAGTACTTC. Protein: CSVEGTNSYEQYF.

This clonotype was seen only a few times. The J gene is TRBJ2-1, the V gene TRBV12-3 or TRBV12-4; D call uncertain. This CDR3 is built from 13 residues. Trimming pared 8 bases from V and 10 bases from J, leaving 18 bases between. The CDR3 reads CASAGRGVGEQFF. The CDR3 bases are TGTGCCAGCGCTGGCCGTGGGGTAGGGGAGCAGTTCTTC.

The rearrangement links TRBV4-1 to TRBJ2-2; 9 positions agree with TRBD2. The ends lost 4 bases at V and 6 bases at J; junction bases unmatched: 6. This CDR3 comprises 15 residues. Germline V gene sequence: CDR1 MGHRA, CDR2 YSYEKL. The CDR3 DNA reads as TGCGCCAGCAGCCCGGGACTAGCTCTATCCGGGGAGCTGTTTTTT. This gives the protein CASSPGLALSGELFF.

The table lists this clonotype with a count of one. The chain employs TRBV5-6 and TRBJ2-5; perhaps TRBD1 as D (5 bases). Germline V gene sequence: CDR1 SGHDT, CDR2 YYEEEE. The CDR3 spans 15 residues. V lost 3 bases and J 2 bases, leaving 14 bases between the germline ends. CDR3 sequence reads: CASSSAAGAQETQYF. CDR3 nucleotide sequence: TGTGCCAGCAGCTCCGCGGCTGGGGCGCAAGAGACCCAGTACTTC.

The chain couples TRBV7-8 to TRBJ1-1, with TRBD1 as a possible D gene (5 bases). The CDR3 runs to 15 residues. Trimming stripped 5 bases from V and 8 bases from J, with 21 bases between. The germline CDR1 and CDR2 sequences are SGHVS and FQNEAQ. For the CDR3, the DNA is TGTGCCAGCAGCGATAGAGGGCAGGGTCTACCCGAAGCTTTCTTT. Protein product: CASSDRGQGLPEAFF.

In nucleotides, the CDR3 is TGTGCCACCAGCGGTTCCGTAAGGGATTACGAGCAGTACTTC. Its protein is CATSGSVRDYEQYF. V is TRBV24-1 and J is TRBJ2-7; D gene ambiguous. The CDR3 extends over 14 amino acids. Trimming took 7 bases from V and 4 from J, leaving 16 bases between them. Germline CDR1 and CDR2: KGHDR and SFDVKD.